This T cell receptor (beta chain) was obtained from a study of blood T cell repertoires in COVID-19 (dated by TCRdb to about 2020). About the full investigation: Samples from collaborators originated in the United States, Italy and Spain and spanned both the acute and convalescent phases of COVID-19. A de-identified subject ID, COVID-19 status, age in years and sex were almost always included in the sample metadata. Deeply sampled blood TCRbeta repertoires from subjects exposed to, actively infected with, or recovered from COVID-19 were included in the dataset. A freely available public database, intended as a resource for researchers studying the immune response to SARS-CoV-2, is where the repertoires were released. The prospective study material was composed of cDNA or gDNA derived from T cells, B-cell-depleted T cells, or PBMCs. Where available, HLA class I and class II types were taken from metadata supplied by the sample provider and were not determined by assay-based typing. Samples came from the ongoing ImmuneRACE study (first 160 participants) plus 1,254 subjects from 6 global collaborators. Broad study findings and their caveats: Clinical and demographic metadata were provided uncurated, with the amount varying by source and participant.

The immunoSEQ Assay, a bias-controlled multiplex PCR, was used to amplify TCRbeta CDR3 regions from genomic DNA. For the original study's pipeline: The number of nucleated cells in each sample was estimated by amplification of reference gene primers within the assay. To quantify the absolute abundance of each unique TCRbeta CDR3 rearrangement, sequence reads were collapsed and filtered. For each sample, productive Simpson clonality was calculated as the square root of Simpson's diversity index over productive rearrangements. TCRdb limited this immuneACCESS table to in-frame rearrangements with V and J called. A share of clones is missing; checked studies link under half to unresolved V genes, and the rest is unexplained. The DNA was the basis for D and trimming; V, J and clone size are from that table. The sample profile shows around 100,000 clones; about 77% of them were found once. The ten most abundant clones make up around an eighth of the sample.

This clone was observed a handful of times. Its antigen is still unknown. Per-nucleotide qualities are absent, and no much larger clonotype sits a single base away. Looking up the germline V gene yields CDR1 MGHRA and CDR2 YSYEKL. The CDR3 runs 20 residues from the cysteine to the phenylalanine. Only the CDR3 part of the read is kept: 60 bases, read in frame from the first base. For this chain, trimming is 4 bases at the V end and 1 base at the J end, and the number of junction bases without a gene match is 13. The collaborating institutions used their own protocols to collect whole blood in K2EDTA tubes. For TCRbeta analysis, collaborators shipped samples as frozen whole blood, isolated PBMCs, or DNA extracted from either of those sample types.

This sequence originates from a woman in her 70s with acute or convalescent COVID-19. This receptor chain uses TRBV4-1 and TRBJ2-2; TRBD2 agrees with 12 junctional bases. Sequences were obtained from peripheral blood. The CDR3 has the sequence CASSPFRRLAGEKNTGELFF. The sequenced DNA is TGCGCCAGCAGCCCATTCAGAAGACTAGCGGGGGAGAAGAACACCGGGGAGCTGTTTTTT.